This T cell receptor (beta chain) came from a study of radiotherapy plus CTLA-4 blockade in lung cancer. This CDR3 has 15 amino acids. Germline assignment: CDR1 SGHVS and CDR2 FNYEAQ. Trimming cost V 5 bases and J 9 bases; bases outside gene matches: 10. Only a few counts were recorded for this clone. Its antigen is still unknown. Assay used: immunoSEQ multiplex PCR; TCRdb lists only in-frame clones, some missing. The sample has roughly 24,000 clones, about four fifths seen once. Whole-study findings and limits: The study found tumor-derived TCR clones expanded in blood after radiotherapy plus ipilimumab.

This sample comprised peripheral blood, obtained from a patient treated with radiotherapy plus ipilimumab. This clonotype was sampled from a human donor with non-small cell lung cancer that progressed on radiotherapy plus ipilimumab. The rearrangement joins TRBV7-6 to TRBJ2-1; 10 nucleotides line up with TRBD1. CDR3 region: CASSRGPGQGFEQFF. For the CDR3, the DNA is TGTGCCAGCAGCCGCGGTCCGGGACAGGGGTTTGAGCAGTTCTTC.